These T cell receptor beta chains were read from a single sample in a study of blood T cells in healthy people across ages. In TCRdb, the 5' RACE reads were re-called with MiXCR into one record per CDR3 protein. The sample consists of some 1.5 million distinct CDR3 sequences, approximately 28% of them appearing once. Source material: blood. These receptors were obtained from a woman younger than 45 in good health. The CDR3 runs from the conserved cysteine through the conserved F or W. The order of the fields is clone size, V gene, D gene, CDR3 length, J gene, CDR3 protein, CDR3 DNA. The D gene is left open where the match is weak. Clone size is stated in some rows and not others, as once, few, many or a class when expanded.

clone_size: few; v_call: TRBV10-3; d_call: -; cdr3_length: 13; j_call: TRBJ2-5; cdr3_aa: CAIRDGGVETQYF; cdr3_nt: TGTGCCATCAGAGATGGGGGCGTCGAGACCCAGTACTTC
clone_size: few; v_call: TRBV6-2/TRBV6-3; d_call: -; cdr3_length: 11; j_call: TRBJ2-5; cdr3_aa: CASTRSRTQYF; cdr3_nt: TGTGCCAGCACCCGTAGTCGGACCCAGTACTTC
clone_size: many; v_call: TRBV7-3; d_call: TRBD1; cdr3_length: 14; j_call: TRBJ1-6; cdr3_aa: CASSLGTADSPLHF; cdr3_nt: TGTGCCAGCAGCCTAGGGACAGCCGATTCACCCCTCCACTTT
clone_size: -; v_call: TRBV30; d_call: -; cdr3_length: 15; j_call: TRBJ2-3; cdr3_aa: CAWSVNRDDVDTQYF; cdr3_nt: TGTGCCTGGAGTGTGAATAGGGACGACGTAGATACGCAGTATTTT
clone_size: -; v_call: TRBV7-9; d_call: -; cdr3_length: 14; j_call: TRBJ2-7; cdr3_aa: CASSLLSGNYEQYF; cdr3_nt: TGTGCCAGCAGCTTATTGTCAGGGAACTACGAGCAGTACTTC
clone_size: -; v_call: TRBV12-3/TRBV12-4; d_call: -; cdr3_length: 16; j_call: TRBJ2-3; cdr3_aa: CASSLAGRRSTDTQYF; cdr3_nt: TGTGCCAGCAGTTTAGCAGGGAGAAGGAGCACAGATACGCAGTATTTT
clone_size: many; v_call: TRBV29-1; d_call: TRBD1; cdr3_length: 19; j_call: TRBJ1-1; cdr3_aa: CSVENIVGGTGGLGTEAFF; cdr3_nt: TGCAGCGTTGAAAATATCGTCGGTGGGACAGGGGGATTGGGCACTGAAGCTTTCTTT
clone_size: few; v_call: TRBV6-5; d_call: -; cdr3_length: 14; j_call: TRBJ2-2; cdr3_aa: CASSYETVTGELFF; cdr3_nt: TGTGCCAGCAGTTACGAGACAGTTACCGGGGAGCTGTTTTTT
clone_size: few; v_call: TRBV15; d_call: -; cdr3_length: 16; j_call: TRBJ1-4; cdr3_aa: CATSRDLRQHNEKLFF; cdr3_nt: TGTGCCACCAGCAGAGATCTTAGACAGCATAATGAAAAACTGTTTTTT
clone_size: -; v_call: TRBV7-2; d_call: TRBD1; cdr3_length: 13; j_call: TRBJ2-5; cdr3_aa: CASSSTGVATQYF; cdr3_nt: TGTGCCAGCAGCTCGACAGGGGTGGCGACCCAGTACTTC
clone_size: -; v_call: TRBV2; d_call: -; cdr3_length: 13; j_call: TRBJ2-7; cdr3_aa: CATFGQTLLEQYF; cdr3_nt: TGTGCCACGTTTGGACAAACCCTACTCGAGCAGTACTTC
clone_size: many; v_call: TRBV29-1; d_call: -; cdr3_length: 12; j_call: TRBJ1-6; cdr3_aa: CSVSELGSPLHF; cdr3_nt: TGCAGCGTTTCGGAGTTAGGATCACCCCTCCACTTT
clone_size: -; v_call: TRBV18; d_call: TRBD1; cdr3_length: 15; j_call: TRBJ1-1; cdr3_aa: CASSTNQGADTEAFF; cdr3_nt: TGTGCCAGCTCAACGAATCAGGGGGCAGACACTGAAGCTTTCTTT
clone_size: few; v_call: TRBV28; d_call: TRBD1; cdr3_length: 17; j_call: TRBJ2-3; cdr3_aa: CASSVPPDRGVVDTQYF; cdr3_nt: TGTGCCAGCAGTGTCCCGCCCGACAGGGGTGTTGTAGATACGCAGTATTTT
clone_size: few; v_call: TRBV7-9; d_call: -; cdr3_length: 16; j_call: TRBJ2-5; cdr3_aa: CASSSGGAHGRETQYF; cdr3_nt: TGTGCCAGCAGCTCAGGCGGGGCCCACGGACGAGAGACCCAGTACTTC
clone_size: -; v_call: TRBV6-2/TRBV6-3; d_call: -; cdr3_length: 12; j_call: TRBJ2-3; cdr3_aa: CASSSPTTWQYF; cdr3_nt: TGTGCCAGCAGTTCTCCCACGACTTGGCAGTATTTT
clone_size: many; v_call: TRBV11-3; d_call: -; cdr3_length: 12; j_call: TRBJ2-3; cdr3_aa: CASSFHTDTQYF; cdr3_nt: TGTGCCAGCAGCTTCCATACAGATACGCAGTATTTT
clone_size: -; v_call: TRBV20-1; d_call: -; cdr3_length: 11; j_call: TRBJ1-1; cdr3_aa: CSAWTRTLAFF; cdr3_nt: TGCAGTGCTTGGACGAGGACCTTAGCTTTCTTT
clone_size: many; v_call: TRBV15; d_call: -; cdr3_length: 16; j_call: TRBJ2-5; cdr3_aa: CATSRVEPGLQETQYF; cdr3_nt: TGTGCCACCAGCAGAGTCGAGCCGGGACTCCAAGAGACCCAGTACTTC
clone_size: -; v_call: TRBV15; d_call: -; cdr3_length: 15; j_call: TRBJ1-5; cdr3_aa: CATSRDGQAPWPQHF; cdr3_nt: TGTGCCACCAGCAGAGATGGGCAGGCTCCTTGGCCCCAGCATTTT
clone_size: once; v_call: TRBV20-1; d_call: TRBD2; cdr3_length: 17; j_call: TRBJ2-3; cdr3_aa: CSATGVKLAASTDTQYF; cdr3_nt: TGCAGTGCTACGGGGGTGAAACTAGCGGCTAGCACAGATACGCAGTATTTT
clone_size: -; v_call: TRBV12-3/TRBV12-4; d_call: -; cdr3_length: 14; j_call: TRBJ1-2; cdr3_aa: CASSLPGHIYGYTF; cdr3_nt: TGTGCCAGCAGTCTACCGGGACATATCTATGGCTACACCTTC
clone_size: -; v_call: TRBV7-9; d_call: -; cdr3_length: 13; j_call: TRBJ1-2; cdr3_aa: CASSLQKGGGYTF; cdr3_nt: TGTGCCAGCAGCCTCCAGAAGGGCGGCGGCTACACCTTC
clone_size: few; v_call: TRBV29-1; d_call: TRBD2; cdr3_length: 11; j_call: TRBJ2-1; cdr3_aa: CSETSGGEQFF; cdr3_nt: TGCAGCGAAACTAGCGGGGGTGAGCAGTTCTTC
clone_size: few; v_call: TRBV4-1; d_call: TRBD1; cdr3_length: 20; j_call: TRBJ1-5; cdr3_aa: CASSHPVKGQGSYSNQPQHF; cdr3_nt: TGCGCCAGCAGCCACCCCGTAAAGGGACAGGGCTCCTATAGCAATCAGCCCCAGCATTTT
clone_size: few; v_call: TRBV18; d_call: -; cdr3_length: 12; j_call: TRBJ2-7; cdr3_aa: CASSRDQYEQYF; cdr3_nt: TGTGCCAGCTCCCGGGACCAATACGAGCAGTACTTC
clone_size: few; v_call: TRBV7-9; d_call: TRBD2; cdr3_length: 16; j_call: TRBJ2-3; cdr3_aa: CASSFRAGVKADTQYF; cdr3_nt: TGTGCCAGCAGCTTCCGAGCGGGAGTCAAGGCAGATACGCAGTATTTT
clone_size: -; v_call: TRBV7-2; d_call: -; cdr3_length: 14; j_call: TRBJ1-2; cdr3_aa: CASSSPGTEMGYTF; cdr3_nt: TGTGCCAGCAGCTCCCCCGGGACGGAGATGGGCTACACCTTC
clone_size: few; v_call: TRBV20-1; d_call: TRBD1; cdr3_length: 16; j_call: TRBJ1-6; cdr3_aa: CSARGRDRGFNSPLHF; cdr3_nt: TGCAGTGCTAGAGGCCGGGACAGGGGTTTCAATTCACCCCTCCACTTT
clone_size: -; v_call: TRBV7-2; d_call: -; cdr3_length: 13; j_call: TRBJ2-7; cdr3_aa: CASSLDRVEGQYF; cdr3_nt: TGTGCCAGCAGCTTAGACAGGGTTGAAGGGCAGTACTTC
clone_size: -; v_call: TRBV6-1; d_call: TRBD2; cdr3_length: 19; j_call: TRBJ2-1; cdr3_aa: CASSATGKTAGLGDNEQFF; cdr3_nt: TGTGCCAGCAGTGCAACCGGCAAAACTGCGGGACTAGGAGACAATGAGCAGTTCTTC
clone_size: few; v_call: TRBV4-3; d_call: TRBD1; cdr3_length: 15; j_call: TRBJ1-1; cdr3_aa: CASSRGTGRNTEAFF; cdr3_nt: TGCGCCAGCAGCCGCGGGACAGGGAGGAACACTGAAGCTTTCTTT
clone_size: -; v_call: TRBV20-1; d_call: TRBD1; cdr3_length: 13; j_call: TRBJ1-5; cdr3_aa: CSARTGVTQPQHF; cdr3_nt: TGCAGTGCTAGGACAGGGGTAACTCAGCCCCAGCATTTT
clone_size: few; v_call: TRBV7-2; d_call: -; cdr3_length: 13; j_call: TRBJ1-5; cdr3_aa: CATSYRGNQPQHF; cdr3_nt: TGTGCCACCTCTTACAGGGGCAATCAGCCCCAGCATTTT
clone_size: few; v_call: TRBV4-3; d_call: -; cdr3_length: 14; j_call: TRBJ1-2; cdr3_aa: CASSQDSGVYGYTF; cdr3_nt: TGCGCCAGCAGCCAAGATTCAGGGGTCTATGGCTACACCTTC
clone_size: many; v_call: TRBV20-1; d_call: TRBD2; cdr3_length: 13; j_call: TRBJ2-7; cdr3_aa: CSARTSGAYEQYF; cdr3_nt: TGCAGTGCGAGGACTAGCGGGGCGTACGAGCAGTACTTC
clone_size: many; v_call: TRBV12-3/TRBV12-4; d_call: TRBD1; cdr3_length: 15; j_call: TRBJ2-7; cdr3_aa: CASSSNRGANYEQYF; cdr3_nt: TGTGCCAGCAGTTCTAACAGGGGGGCCAACTACGAGCAGTACTTC
clone_size: -; v_call: TRBV7-9; d_call: -; cdr3_length: 19; j_call: TRBJ1-2; cdr3_aa: CVSSPDPGTGNLRPIGYTF; cdr3_nt: TGTGTCAGCAGCCCCGACCCGGGGACGGGGAATCTTAGGCCTATAGGCTACACCTTC